What follows are 11 T cell receptor beta chains derived from one specimen sequenced in a study of cytomegalovirus exposure and HLA in healthy donors. Both 60 Vbeta primers and 13 Jbeta primers went into the PCR. Clones were sequenced by immunoSEQ multiplex PCR, and TCRdb holds only the in-frame ones, with some missing. The sample lists around 160,000 clones, roughly 85% occurring once. Sequences were obtained from PBMCs. The source of these receptors is a male donor in good health and CMV-seropositive.

DNA for the CDR3: TGTGCCAGCAGTACTTCTGGGGGCCAGCCCCAGCATTTT. Protein sequence: CASSTSGGQPQHF. The genes are TRBV6-6 and TRBJ1-5; D is perhaps TRBD1 (6 bases). Trimming left V 5 bases short and J 7 bases short, with 12 bases between. In germline, CDR1 is MNHNY, CDR2 SVGAGI (reference sequence). The CDR3 sequence is 13 residues long.

This CDR3 is CATSWLLAGGTDTQYF. The CDR3 DNA sequence: TGTGCCACCAGCTGGTTACTAGCGGGAGGGACAGATACGCAGTATTTT. This chain joins TRBV15 and TRBJ2-3, with 13 bases fitting TRBD2. V lost 5 bases to trimming and J lost 3 bases; unmatched junction nucleotides: 5. Per germline, CDR1 LNHNV and CDR2 YYDKDF (reference sequence). CDR3 size: 16 residues.

This chain connects TRBV29-1 to TRBJ1-2; D call uncertain. The CDR3 covers 17 residues. Trimming left V 0 bases short and J 8 bases short, with 25 bases between. CDR1 is SQVTM, CDR2 ANQGSEA, per germline. The CDR3 region is CSVEDGLRSGLERGYTF. The DNA of the CDR3 is TGCAGCGTTGAAGATGGCCTAAGGTCAGGCCTCGAGCGGGGCTACACCTTC. Full variable domain (outside the CDR3, taken from reference TRBV29-1 and TRBJ1-2): SAVISQKPSRDICQRGTSLTIQCQVDSQVTMMFWYRQQPGQSLTLIATANQGSEATYESGFVIDKFPISRPNLTFSTLTVSNMSPEDSSIYLCSVEDGLRSGLERGYTFGSGTRLTVV.

V and J are TRBV29-1 and TRBJ2-7, with 9 bases aligning to TRBD1. This CDR3 has 14 amino acids. CDR1 and CDR2 (germline): SQVTM, ANQGSEA. With 7 bases clipped from V and 1 base from J, the junction kept 8 bases outside the gene matches. CDR3 sequence (DNA): TGCAGCGCCTCCGAACAGGGGGCATCCTACGAGCAGTACTTC. It codes for CSASEQGASYEQYF.

The chain carries TRBV5-1 and TRBJ1-5, with D possibly being TRBD1 (6 bases). Trimming removed 4 bases at V and 4 bases at J, with 12 bases between. Germline assignment: CDR1 SGHRS and CDR2 YFSETQ. The CDR3 runs to 14 residues. The CDR3: CASSQGTSNQPQHF. CDR3 nucleotide sequence: TGCGCCAGCAGCCAAGGGACATCGAATCAGCCCCAGCATTTT.

The chain has TRBV27 and TRBJ2-1; D not resolved. V was trimmed by 3 bases and J by 7 bases, leaving 7 bases between them. Germline V gives CDR1 MNHEY, CDR2 SMNVEV (reference sequence). The CDR3 has 12 amino acids. The CDR3 loop is CASSFHGNEQFF. In DNA form, the CDR3 reads TGTGCCAGCAGTTTCCACGGGAATGAGCAGTTCTTC.

V gene TRBV5-4 combines with J gene TRBJ1-1, with a tentative D call TRBD1 (5 bases). CDR3 length equals 14 residues. V gave up 0 bases and J gave up 1 base, with 7 bases separating them. CDR1 and CDR2 (germline): SGHNT, YYREEE (reference sequence). CDR3 amino acids: CASSLAGGNTEAFF. The CDR3 nucleotides read TGTGCCAGCAGCTTGGCGGGGGGGAACACTGAAGCTTTCTTT.

This chain links TRBV9 with TRBJ2-1; D might be TRBD1 (5 bases). Trimming shortened V by 3 bases and J by 5 bases, and 12 bases separated the two germline ends. The CDR3 consists of 14 residues. Germline-derived CDR1 and CDR2 are SGDLS and YYNGEE. The DNA of the CDR3 is TGTGCCAGCAGCGCCACCCAAGGGGACAATGAGCAGTTCTTC. Translating gives CASSATQGDNEQFF.

This chain links TRBV6-5 with TRBJ2-1, with D maybe TRBD1 (5 bases). Deletions cut 0 bases from V and 4 bases from J, with 13 bases between. The CDR3 covers 16 residues. CDR1 is MNHEY, CDR2 SVGAGI, per germline. CDR3 sequence reads: CASSYSRVAGYNEQFF. The CDR3 bases are TGTGCCAGCAGTTACTCCCGGGTAGCAGGGTACAATGAGCAGTTCTTC.

This sequence joins TRBV7-8 and TRBJ2-3; D is unclear. V lost 0 bases to trimming and J lost 1 base, with 11 bases between them. The CDR3 is 16 residues long. The germline V gene encodes CDR1 SGHVS and CDR2 FQNEAQ. The CDR3 DNA is TGTGCCAGCAGCTTAGCGCTTCGGCAGGGCACAGATACGCAGTATTTT. This sequence encodes CASSLALRQGTDTQYF. Variable domain in full (rest from reference TRBV7-8 and TRBJ2-3): GAGVSQSPRYKVAKRGQDVALRCDPISGHVSLFWYQQALGQGPEFLTYFQNEAQLDKSGLPSDRFFAERPEGSVSTLKIQRTQQEDSAVYLCASSLALRQGTDTQYFGPGTRLTVL.

This sequence joins TRBV9 and TRBJ2-2; no clear D. V lost 3 bases and J 6 bases, leaving 3 bases between the germline ends. This CDR3 has 11 amino acids. CDR1 and CDR2 from the germline V gene are SGDLS and YYNGEE. The CDR3 nucleotides read TGTGCCAGCAGCGGGCCCGGGGAGCTGTTTTTT. Translated, it gives CASSGPGELFF.